This T cell receptor beta chain stems from a study of blood T cell repertoires in COVID-19. The CDR3 covers 15 residues. The V gene lost 6 bases and the J gene lost 4 bases, with 15 bases spanning the gap. Germline CDR1 reads PRHDT; CDR2 reads FYEKMQ (reference sequence). TCRdb's table, derived via immunoSEQ multiplex PCR, lists solely in-frame clones and lacks some. This table has fewer than 250,000 clones, 70% to 90% appearing once. This clone was found once. Sequencing was carried out using peripheral blood. The rearrangement uses TRBV13 and TRBJ2-2; D gene ambiguous. The TCR originated in a man aged 60 to 75 with acute or convalescent COVID-19. CDR3 nucleotides: TGTGCCAGCAGTCCATTCCCTCAGGTCACCGGGGAGCTGTTTTTT. This translates into CASSPFPQVTGELFF.